The rows below give T cell receptor beta chains drawn from one sample of a study of shared clonotypes between healthy human individuals. TCRdb's copy holds only in-frame clones and misses some; the assay was immunoSEQ multiplex PCR. The profile shows 2 million to 2.5 million clones, about nine tenths of them singletons. Material for sequencing was naive CD4+ T cells from PBMCs. Receptors were obtained from a young man in good health. Some clones in this sample may be carry-over from other donors' samples. The CDR3 runs from the conserved cysteine through the conserved F or W. A D gene is named only where the DNA matches it firmly. Clone size is shown for a subset of rows, as once, few, many or a class of expanded clone.

d_gene,j_gene,v_gene,abundance,CDR3nt,CDR3aa
-,TRBJ1-4,TRBV28,-,TGTGCCAGCAGTTTGCCAGCTAATGAAAAACTGTTTTTT,CASSLPANEKLFF
-,TRBJ2-2,TRBV4-3,-,TGCGCCAGCAGCCAAGATTTATCCGGGGAGCTGTTTTTT,CASSQDLSGELFF
TRBD1,TRBJ1-1,TRBV6-1,once,TGTGCCAGCGAGAGGGGGCTAGTTTACACTGAAGCTTTCTTT,CASERGLVYTEAFF
-,TRBJ2-7,TRBV4-2,-,TGTGCCAGCAGCCAAGTTCCCGAGGCCGCGGCCCCTCGCGAGCAGTACTTC,CASSQVPEAAAPREQYF
TRBD2,TRBJ2-3,TRBV2,-,TGTGCCAGCAGTTGGACTAGCGACACAGATACGCAGTATTTT,CASSWTSDTDTQYF
TRBD2,TRBJ2-1,TRBV5-4,-,TGTGCCAGCAGCTTGGGGGCGGGAGGCCTGGTCTACAATGAGCAGTTCTTC,CASSLGAGGLVYNEQFF
-,TRBJ2-7,TRBV4-1,once,TGCGCCAGCAGCCAAGAGGGGGCCCCCGCTGGGGCCTACGAGCAGTACTTC,CASSQEGAPAGAYEQYF
-,TRBJ1-5,TRBV30,-,TGTGCCTGGAGTGTTCGCGGCAATCAGCCCCAGCATTTT,CAWSVRGNQPQHF
-,TRBJ2-1,TRBV28,-,TGTGCCAGCAGCCCGGATGACAATGAGCAGTTCTTC,CASSPDDNEQFF
-,TRBJ2-2,TRBV30,few,TGTGCCTGGAGTGTAAGGTTGGCCGGGGAGCTGTTTTTT,CAWSVRLAGELFF
-,TRBJ2-1,TRBV28,-,TGTGCCAGCAGTTTATGGGGCTCTCCCTACAATGAGCAGTTCTTC,CASSLWGSPYNEQFF
TRBD2,TRBJ2-7,TRBV6-5,-,TGTGCCAGCAGTTACGGCGGGGGTGGAGAGCAGTACTTC,CASSYGGGGEQYF
-,TRBJ1-3,TRBV14,-,TGTGCCAGCAGCCAACCAGGAACGAGCTCTGGAAACACCATATATTTT,CASSQPGTSSGNTIYF
TRBD1,TRBJ1-5,TRBV28,-,TGTGCCAGCAGTACAGGGGTTAGCAATCAGCCCCAGCATTTT,CASSTGVSNQPQHF
-,TRBJ1-1,TRBV28,-,TGTGCCAGCAGTACGCCGGCCGGACGTGAAGCTTTCTTT,CASSTPAGREAFF
-,TRBJ1-2,TRBV21-1,-,TGTGCCAGCAGGGCGGGGAACTATGGCTACACCTTC,CASRAGNYGYTF
TRBD2,TRBJ2-1,TRBV6-1,-,TGTGCCAGCAGTGAACTTGGTACTAGCGGATACAATGAGCAGTTCTTC,CASSELGTSGYNEQFF